The sequence of this TCR beta chain was determined in a study of blood T cell repertoires in COVID-19. Background on the study: Sample material is recorded as cDNA or gDNA derived from T cells, B-cell-depleted T cells, or PBMCs.

TCRdb's table, derived via immunoSEQ multiplex PCR, lists solely in-frame clones and lacks some. Of over 150,000 clones in the sample, roughly 85% are singletons; the top ten hold over 7%. The CDR3 covers 14 residues. V lost 5 bases, J lost 0 bases, and 8 bases lay in between. CDR1 and CDR2 from the germline V gene are LNHDA and SQIVND (reference sequence). The sequencing input was peripheral blood. This clonotype originated in a middle-aged man with active or convalescent COVID-19. The chain uses TRBV19 and TRBJ2-1; perhaps TRBD2 as D (5 bases). The CDR3 nucleotides read TGTGCCAGTAGTGCTAGCAGCTCCTACAATGAGCAGTTCTTC. As protein: CASSASSSYNEQFF.